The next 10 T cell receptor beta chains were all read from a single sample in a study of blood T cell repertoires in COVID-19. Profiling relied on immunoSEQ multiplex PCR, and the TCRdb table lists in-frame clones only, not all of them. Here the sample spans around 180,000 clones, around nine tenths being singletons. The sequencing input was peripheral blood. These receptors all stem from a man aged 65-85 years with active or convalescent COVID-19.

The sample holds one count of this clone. The CDR3, as DNA: TGTGCCTGGAGGGACAGGGATAATTCACCCCTCCACTTT. Protein product: CAWRDRDNSPLHF. The rearrangement joins TRBV30 to TRBJ1-6; TRBD1 matches 8 bases. Germline CDR1 GTSNPN, CDR2 SVGIG (reference sequence). The length of the CDR3 is 13 residues. J gave up 5 bases and V 3 bases, and 0 bases lay outside the gene matches.

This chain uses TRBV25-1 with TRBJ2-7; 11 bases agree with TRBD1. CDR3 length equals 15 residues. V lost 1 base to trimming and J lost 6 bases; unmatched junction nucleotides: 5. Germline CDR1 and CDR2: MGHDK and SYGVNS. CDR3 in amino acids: CASSESWTGGVEQYF. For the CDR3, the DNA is TGTGCCAGCAGTGAATCCTGGACAGGGGGCGTCGAGCAGTACTTC.

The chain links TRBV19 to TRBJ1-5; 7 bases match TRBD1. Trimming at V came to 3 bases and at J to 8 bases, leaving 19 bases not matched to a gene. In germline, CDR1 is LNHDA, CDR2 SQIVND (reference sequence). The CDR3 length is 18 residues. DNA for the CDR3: TGTGCCAGTAGTATCCTCAGACCGACAGGGTCCACCGGGAAGCCCCAGCATTTT. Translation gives CASSILRPTGSTGKPQHF.

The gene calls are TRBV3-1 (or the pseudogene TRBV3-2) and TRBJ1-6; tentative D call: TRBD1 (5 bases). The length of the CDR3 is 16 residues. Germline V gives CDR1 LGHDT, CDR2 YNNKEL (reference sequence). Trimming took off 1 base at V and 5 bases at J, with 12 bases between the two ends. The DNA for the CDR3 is TGTGCCAGCAGCCAAGGGGCGCAGGGTAATAATTCACCCCTCCACTTT. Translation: CASSQGAQGNNSPLHF.

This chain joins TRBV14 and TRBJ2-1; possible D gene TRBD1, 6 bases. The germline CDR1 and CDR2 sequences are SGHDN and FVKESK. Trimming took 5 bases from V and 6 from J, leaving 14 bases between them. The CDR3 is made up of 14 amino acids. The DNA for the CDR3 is TGTGCCAGCAGCGGGTTTGGCAGGGGCAATGAGCAGTTCTTC. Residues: CASSGFGRGNEQFF.

For the CDR3, the DNA is TGCGCCAGCAGTGAGGAGGGCGGCTATGGCTACACCTTC. Translating it yields CASSEEGGYGYTF. The rearrangement uses TRBV10-2 and TRBJ1-2; D unresolved. CDR3 length equals 13 residues. The germline V gene has CDR1 WSHSY and CDR2 SAAADI. V was pared by 2 bases and J by 4 bases, with 8 bases between.

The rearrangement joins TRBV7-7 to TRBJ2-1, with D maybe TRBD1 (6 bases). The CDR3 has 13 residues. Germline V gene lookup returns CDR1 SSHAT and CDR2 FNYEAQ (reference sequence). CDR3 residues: CASAITGTNEQFF. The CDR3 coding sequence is TGTGCTAGCGCGATTACCGGGACAAATGAGCAGTTCTTC.

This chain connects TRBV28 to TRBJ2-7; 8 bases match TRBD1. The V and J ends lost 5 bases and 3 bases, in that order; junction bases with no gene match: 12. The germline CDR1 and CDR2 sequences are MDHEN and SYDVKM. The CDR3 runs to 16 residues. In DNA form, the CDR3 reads TGTGCCAGCAGTCTACCCCGGACAGGGTATGGCTACGAGCAGTACTTC. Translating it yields CASSLPRTGYGYEQYF.

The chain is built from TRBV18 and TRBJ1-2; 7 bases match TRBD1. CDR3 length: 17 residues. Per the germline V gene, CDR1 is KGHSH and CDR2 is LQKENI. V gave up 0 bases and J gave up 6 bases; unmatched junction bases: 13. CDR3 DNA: TGTGCCAGCTCACCACCCGGGACAGTGAAGTTTGGGGATGGCTACACCTTC. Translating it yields CASSPPGTVKFGDGYTF.

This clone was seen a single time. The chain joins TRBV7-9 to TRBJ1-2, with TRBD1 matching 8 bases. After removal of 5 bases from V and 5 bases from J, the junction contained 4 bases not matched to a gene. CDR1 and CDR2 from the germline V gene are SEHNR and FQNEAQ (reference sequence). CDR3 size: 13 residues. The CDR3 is CASSTYRGYGYTF. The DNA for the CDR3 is TGTGCCAGCAGCACCTACAGGGGGTATGGCTACACCTTC.